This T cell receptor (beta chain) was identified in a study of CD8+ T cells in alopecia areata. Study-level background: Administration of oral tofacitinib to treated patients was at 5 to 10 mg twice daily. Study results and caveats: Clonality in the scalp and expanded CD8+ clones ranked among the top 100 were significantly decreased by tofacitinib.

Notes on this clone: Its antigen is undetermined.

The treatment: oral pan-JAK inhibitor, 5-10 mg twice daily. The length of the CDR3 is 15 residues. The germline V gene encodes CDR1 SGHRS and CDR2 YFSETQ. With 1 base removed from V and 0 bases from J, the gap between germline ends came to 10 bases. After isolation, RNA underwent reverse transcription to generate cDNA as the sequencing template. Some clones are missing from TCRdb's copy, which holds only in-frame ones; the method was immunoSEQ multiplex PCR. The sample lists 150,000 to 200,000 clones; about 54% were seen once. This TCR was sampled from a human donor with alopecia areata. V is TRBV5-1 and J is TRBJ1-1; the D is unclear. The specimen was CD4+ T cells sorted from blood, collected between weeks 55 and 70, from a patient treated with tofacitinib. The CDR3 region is CASSLTVLMNTEAFF. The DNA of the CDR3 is TGCGCCAGCAGCTTGACAGTTCTTATGAACACTGAAGCTTTCTTT.